This TCR beta chain is drawn from a study of early T cells in non-severe SARS-CoV-2 infection. This CDR3 has 14 residues. Per germline, CDR1 GTSNPN and CDR2 SVGIG (reference sequence). V lost 4 bases and J 0 bases, leaving 11 bases between the germline ends. TCRdb re-called the 5' RACE reads through MiXCR, storing one row per CDR3 protein. This sample has some 87,000 distinct CDR3 sequences, with roughly 13% found just once. The chain is built from TRBV30 and TRBJ2-3; perhaps TRBD2 as D (5 bases). Sequenced sample: whole blood. The TCR comes from an adult who was a healthcare worker with PCR-confirmed SARS-CoV-2 infection or an uninfected control (not recorded which). The CDR3 protein is CAWNLASSTDTQYF. The CDR3 nucleotides read TGTGCCTGGAATTTAGCTAGCAGCACAGATACGCAGTATTTT.